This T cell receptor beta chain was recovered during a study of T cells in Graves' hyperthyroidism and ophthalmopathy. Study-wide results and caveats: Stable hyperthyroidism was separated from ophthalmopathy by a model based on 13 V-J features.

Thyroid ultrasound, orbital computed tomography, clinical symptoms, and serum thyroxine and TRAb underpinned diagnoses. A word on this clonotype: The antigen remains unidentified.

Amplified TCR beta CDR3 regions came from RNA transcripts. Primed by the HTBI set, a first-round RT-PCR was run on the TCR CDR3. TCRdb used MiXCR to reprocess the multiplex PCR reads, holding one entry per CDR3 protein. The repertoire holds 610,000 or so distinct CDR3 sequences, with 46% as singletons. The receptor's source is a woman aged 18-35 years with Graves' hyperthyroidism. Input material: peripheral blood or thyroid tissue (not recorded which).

The CDR3 nucleotides read TGTGCCAGTAGTATAGATCGTGCAGACACAGATACGCAGTATTTT. Encoded protein: CASSIDRADTDTQYF. The rearrangement links TRBV19 to TRBJ2-3; D is unclear. The CDR3 covers 15 residues. Germline-derived CDR1 and CDR2 are LNHDA and SQIVND (reference sequence). Deletions cut 0 bases from V and 2 bases from J, with 9 bases between.